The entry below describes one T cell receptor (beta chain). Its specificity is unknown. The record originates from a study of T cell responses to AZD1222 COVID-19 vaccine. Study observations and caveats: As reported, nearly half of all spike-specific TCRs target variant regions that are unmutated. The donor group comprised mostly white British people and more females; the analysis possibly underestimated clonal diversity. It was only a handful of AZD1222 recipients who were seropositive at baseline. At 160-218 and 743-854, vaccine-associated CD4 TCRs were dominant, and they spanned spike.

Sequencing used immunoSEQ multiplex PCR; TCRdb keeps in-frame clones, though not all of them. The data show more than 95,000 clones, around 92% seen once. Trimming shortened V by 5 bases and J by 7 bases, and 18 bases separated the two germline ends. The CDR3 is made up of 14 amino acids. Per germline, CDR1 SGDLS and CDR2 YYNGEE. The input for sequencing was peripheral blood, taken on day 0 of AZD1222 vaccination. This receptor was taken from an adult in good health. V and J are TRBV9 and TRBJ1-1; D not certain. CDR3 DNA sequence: TGTGCCAGCAGTGAAGAGGTTTCGGGGTTTGAAGCTTTCTTT. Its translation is CASSEEVSGFEAFF.